This TCR beta chain was sequenced during a study of cytomegalovirus exposure and HLA in healthy donors (TCRdb year 2017). About the study as a whole: An earlier analysis of 587 of the donors reported 250 to 300 Gb of sequence data and 100 million to 120 million unique TCR beta sequences obtained from around 190 million T cells. An early release that covered approximately 600 HLA-typed donors contained about 290 gigabases of sequencing data and about 84 million unique TCR sequences. Of the approximately 400 genotyped donors, 70% to 90% were placed in the genetic ancestry cluster associated with self-reported Caucasian donors. The study aimed to test whether cataloging public T cell receptors could reveal signatures of past pathogen exposure. The T cell repertoires of several hundred subjects were profiled by immunosequencing and related to cytomegalovirus serostatus. Along with the approximately 700-subject first cohort, a separate validation cohort of some 130 different subjects was used. To predict cytomegalovirus infection status, the study combined high-throughput TCR immunosequencing, statistical association of individual TCRs with disease status, and machine learning. In a later analysis, previously published TCR beta repertoires from some 640 donors were re-analyzed and high-resolution HLA genotyping was added so that TCR occurrence patterns could be studied. Rather than using new phenotypic data, the later analysis identified candidate immune exposures from TCR beta sequences and from how often those sequences occurred across donors. In an earlier analysis of roughly 540 of the donors, high-throughput TCR beta sequencing was used to judge whether each TCR beta V gene segment behaved as functional or pseudogenic. Alongside the repertoire data, information on donor age, sex, ethnicity and CMV serostatus was compiled. In a later genetic analysis, genome-wide SNP genotypes for about three fifths of the 666 donors were used, and that subset was treated as a discovery cohort. All discovery cohort repertoires had been generated using a single sequencing platform. Both class I and class II loci were covered by HLA typing, at four-digit resolution. The number of typed donors differed by locus: about 620-630 for A, B, C, DRB1 and DQB1; approximately 530 for DQA1; some 610 for DPA1; and around 470 for DPB1. About five DR-DQ haplotypes were treated as single units for association and clustering because of strong linkage in the cohort. On average, over 200,000 unique TCR beta nucleotide sequences were sequenced per donor among about 400 genotyped donors of the cohort, with 15% to 20% of those sequences being non-productive. Study-level results and caveats: Some IMGT-functional V segments, including TRBV6-2 and TRBV6-3, could not be told apart with the 87-base-pair reads, so those segments were excluded. Linkage disequilibrium might explain the correlated functional status among segregating V segments, but an unknown experimental factor could not be ruled out. Compared with equally common non-associated chains, HLA-associated TCR beta chains in a later analysis were more clonally expanded and had lower generation probabilities. According to a later analysis, most CMV-associated TCR beta chains appeared to be HLA-restricted, and the HLA associations seemed to be driven largely by CMV exposure. A further reported finding was that TCR beta sequences accurately predicted the HLA-A and HLA-B alleles for most subjects in the first cohort. For the cohort, immune exposure information was limited to CMV serostatus. A total of 150 to 200 TCR beta chains were listed by the study as associated with cytomegalovirus. In a later analysis, TCR association rates were found to vary across HLA loci, with the most associated TCRs seen for DRB1 alleles and the fewest for HLA-C alleles. A later analysis associated about 18,000 TCR beta sequences with specific HLA alleles at a false discovery rate of 0.05. A later genetic analysis reported fewer N-insertions in productive TCRs among donors in an Asian-associated ancestry cluster than the roughly 700-donor mean. It was suggested by the authors that the approach could potentially be generalized to other disease states and immunological phenotypes. A later analysis reported that several top co-occurrence clusters appeared linked to parvovirus B19, influenza, CMV and Epstein-Barr virus. A group of highly shared sequence variants was considered likely to be a technical artifact of the sequencing pipeline. Broadly in line with IMGT annotations, most TCR beta V segments showed up in productive rearrangements about 87% or about 30% of the time in an earlier analysis of a few hundred of the donors. This cohort had only TCR beta chains sequenced, and the lack of alpha or paired-chain data limited which features could be detected. A few of the identified cytomegalovirus-associated TCR beta chains were confirmed in vitro to be specific for cytomegalovirus antigens. When HLA alleles, especially DR and DQ, strongly co-occurred, attributing TCR associations to individual alleles was difficult. Across donors, most TCR sequences were observed very rarely, whereas some public TCRs were present in many individuals. Seventeen rarely observed V segments, including chromosome 9 orphons, were excluded from the earlier analysis of several hundred of the donors because counts were too low. The classifier was reported to diagnose cytomegalovirus status with high specificity and sensitivity in both the original cohort and the validation cohort. V-gene and J-gene trimming of TCR beta chains was associated with a missense DCLRE1C variant in a later genetic analysis, and the association was replicated in an independent cohort. The presence/absence analyses assumed that sequencing depth was roughly uniform across donors, and that assumption may not be true. Because HLA typing was missing for some donors at each locus, association tests included only the typed subset.

Remarks on this clone: Its antigen remains unidentified. Per-base quality was not reported, and no clone a single base away is much larger than it.

CDR1 and CDR2 were assigned from the germline V gene as MGHRA and YSYEKL. Trimmed from V: 1 base; trimmed from J: 3 bases; junction bases lacking a gene match: 12. Including the terminal cysteine and phenylalanine, the CDR3 comprises 18 residues. Solely the CDR3 DNA is kept, with 54 bases framed from the first base. The cohort consisted of 650 to 850 healthy bone marrow donors. At the time of sampling, all cohort members were nominally healthy, though unrecorded immune exposures were likely present. The donor tested CMV seronegative, placing the donor among the 350 to 400 seronegative members of the cohort. Every donor gave a peripheral blood sample, and the peripheral blood mononuclear cells from that sample were used for TCR beta sequencing. Genomic DNA extraction from the blood cell samples was performed with the Qiagen DNeasy Blood Extraction Kit. Library preparation employed the immunoSEQ multiplex PCR assay. For the multiplex PCR, a mixture combining 60 forward primers for TCR Vbeta segments and 13 reverse primers for TCR Jbeta segments was used. The CDR3 region of rearranged TCR beta genes was amplified from genomic DNA by a multiplex PCR assay. The amplified TCR beta libraries were sequenced on the Illumina HiSeq System as 87-base-pair reads. The published analysis was carried out like this. Across the 500 to 850 repertoires, a later analysis counted 80 million or so unique TCR beta chains, around 11 million of which were shared by at least two donors. To remove PCR and sequencing errors, raw reads were error-corrected and collapsed into unique sequences using a nearest-neighbor algorithm that merged closely related sequences. V, D and J gene segments were assigned by aligning CDR3 sequences to IMGT reference sequences. For a sequence to be retained, at least a six-nucleotide match to both a V gene segment and a J gene segment was required. Rearrangements were called productive when the CDR3 lacked stop codons and stayed in frame with V and J; all others were non-productive. CDR3 was defined by IMGT convention, running from the second conserved V-encoded cysteine to the conserved J-encoded phenylalanine. The earlier analysis of about 570 of the donors excluded any sequence lacking an unambiguous match to a single V gene segment. An earlier analysis of fewer than 750 of the donors classified V segments as functional when productive rearrangements were above 56.7% and as segregating when the standard deviation between donors was above 5%. A statistical classification framework was built for diagnosing cytomegalovirus status from the catalog of TCR beta chain sequences. V and J gene assignment, in a later analysis, came from comparing TCR nucleotide sequences with IMGT/GENE-DB human TR gene sequences. Using the TCRdist pipeline, a later analysis assigned CDR3 sequences along with most-parsimonious VDJ recombination scenarios. A later analysis defined each TCR beta chain by its CDR3 amino acid sequence plus V-gene family, and excluded reads lacking a unique V-gene family. As a way to deal with suspected cross-contamination and a sequencing artifact, a later analysis dropped roughly 620 nucleotide sequences that were highly shared and had low generation probability. For each public chain, a later analysis derived a clonal expansion index from normalized ranks of inferred template counts within each repertoire. In a later analysis, generation probabilities were computed using a VDJ recombination model fitted to out-of-frame rearrangements, and the results were checked against IGoR. In a later analysis, TCR-TCR, TCR-HLA and TCR-CMV co-occurrence was scored with hypergeometric tests, and a repertoire-size bias correction was applied to TCR pairs. False discovery rates were estimated in a later analysis by permuting HLA or CMV assignments 20 times. In a later analysis, co-occurring TCRs were grouped using DBSCAN, with TCRdist sequence similarity added in when clustering inside HLA-allele-positive subsets. Repertoires with fewer than 30,000 or more than 120,000 public chains were left out of co-occurrence clustering, as were five repertoires with anomalous nucleotide sharing. TCRdb holds this immuneACCESS table with in-frame rearrangements only. Some clones are missing; in checked studies, unresolved V genes explain under half, and the rest has no known cause. The D gene and trimming were derived from the DNA, and the V and J assignments and clone size from that table. For this sample the table gives roughly 120,000 clones, of which 79% were detected only once. The top ten hold 1.5% to 2.5% of the sample.

The chain is made from TRBV4-1 and TRBJ2-1, and 7 junctional nucleotides match TRBD2. This receptor was identified in a man in his late teens or twenties in good health and CMV-seronegative. Sequencing was carried out using PBMCs. The nucleotide sequence is TGCGCCAGCAGCCAAGTTTACATACTAGCGAGCATCTACAATGAGCAGTTCTTC. Its coded protein is CASSQVYILASIYNEQFF.